This T cell receptor (beta chain) was profiled in a study of blood T cell repertoires in COVID-19. CDR1 SQVTM and CDR2 ANQGSEA come from the germline V gene. The ends were cut back, 4 bases at V and 7 bases at J, with 16 bases in the middle. The CDR3 is 14 amino acids. Residents of about 25 US areas, aged about 18 to 95 years, made up the participants. Participants reported their clinical history, and cohort assignment relied on those reports. The table came from immunoSEQ multiplex PCR; TCRdb's copy has only in-frame clones and leaves some out. The sample lists 140,000 to 150,000 clones; roughly 75% were seen once.

Sample: PBMCs or T cells enriched from blood (not recorded which). The chain employs TRBV29-1 and TRBJ1-4, with D possibly TRBD1 on 5 matching bases. The receptor was derived from a woman aged 50 to 60 who had recovered from COVID-19. The CDR3 sequence: CSVGKDKRGEKLFF. CDR3 in DNA: TGCAGCGTTGGGAAGGACAAGCGGGGTGAAAAACTGTTTTTT.